The next 18 T cell receptor beta chains were all read from a single sample in a study of identical twins. TCRdb used MiXCR to reprocess the 5' RACE reads, holding one entry per CDR3 protein. The top ten clones hold 0.25% to 0.3% of a sample with 1.5 million or so distinct CDR3 sequences, roughly a third of them seen once. Sequencing input: cord blood. These receptors were taken from a newborn girl in good health.

This clonotype was picked up many times. The chain combines TRBV3-1 with TRBJ2-3; the D is unclear. The CDR3 has 15 residues. CDR1 and CDR2 (germline): LGHDT, YNNKEL (reference sequence). The germline V and J ends were trimmed by 0 bases and 2 bases, with 9 bases remaining between them. CDR3 amino acids: CASSQDSRITDTQYF. The CDR3, as DNA: TGTGCCAGCAGCCAAGATAGCAGGATCACAGATACGCAGTATTTT.

The chain carries TRBV28 and TRBJ2-7; D possibly matches TRBD1 or TRBD2 (5 bases each). Trimming took off 5 bases at V and 0 bases at J, with 17 bases between the two ends. This CDR3 is built from 16 residues. Germline CDR1 reads MDHEN; CDR2 reads SYDVKM. CDR3 DNA sequence: TGTGCCAGCAGTCCCTCCCGGGGCCACAGCTCCTACGAGCAGTACTTC. Translation gives CASSPSRGHSSYEQYF. The whole variable domain, remainder taken from reference TRBV28 and TRBJ2-7, is DVKVTQSSRYLVKRTGEKVFLECVQDMDHENMFWYRQDPGLGLRLIYFSYDVKMKEKGDIPEGYSVSREKKERFSLILESASTNQTSMYLCASSPSRGHSSYEQYFGPGTRLTVT.

This clonotype occurred many times. The chain carries TRBV13 and TRBJ1-4; no clear D gene. V lost 5 bases and J 5 bases, leaving 6 bases between the germline ends. This CDR3 is built from 12 residues. Germline CDR1 reads PRHDT; CDR2 reads FYEKMQ (reference sequence). CDR3 DNA sequence: TGTGCCAGCAGCCAACCGAATGAAAAACTGTTTTTT. It specifies CASSQPNEKLFF.

V usage is TRBV4-1 and J usage is TRBJ2-1, with 8 positions matching TRBD2. CDR3 size: 15 residues. The germline V gene has CDR1 MGHRA and CDR2 YSYEKL. Losses at the gene ends were 4 bases for V and 3 bases for J; bases not matched to a gene: 5. DNA for the CDR3: TGCGCCAGCAGCCCACTAGCGGCTCTCTACAATGAGCAGTTCTTC. This encodes CASSPLAALYNEQFF.

A few counts support this clonotype. The chain is built from TRBV4-2 and TRBJ2-1; 7 bases line up with TRBD2. V lost 0 bases to trimming and J lost 6 bases; unmatched junction nucleotides: 5. The germline gives CDR1 LGHNA, CDR2 YNFKEQ. The CDR3 is 15 amino acids. CDR3 coding DNA: TGTGCCAGCAGCCAAGATCGGACGGGAGGCAATGAGCAGTTCTTC. Translated, it gives CASSQDRTGGNEQFF.

This clonotype was counted between two and nine times. The CDR3, as DNA: TGTGCCAGCAGCACTACGGACAGGAGAATCACTGAAGCTTTCTTT. Protein product: CASSTTDRRITEAFF. The chain uses TRBV4-2 and TRBJ1-1; 7 bases are a match to TRBD1. Per germline, CDR1 LGHNA and CDR2 YNFKEQ. The CDR3 totals 15 residues. Germline trimming cut 5 bases from V and 4 bases from J; bases unmatched to any gene: 10.

This chain joins TRBV9 and TRBJ2-3; possibly TRBD2 for D (5 bases). This CDR3 has 17 amino acids. CDR1 and CDR2 (germline): SGDLS, YYNGEE. Trimming left V 0 bases short and J 6 bases short, with 20 bases between. The CDR3 spells CASSVGVVGTSGDTQYF. The CDR3 nucleotides are TGTGCCAGCAGCGTAGGCGTGGTGGGAACTAGTGGTGATACGCAGTATTTT.

The gene calls are TRBV6-2 or TRBV6-3 and TRBJ2-1; 10 positions agree with TRBD2. Germline CDR1 is MNHEY and CDR2 is SVGEGT. There are 17 residues in the CDR3. Unmatched junction bases numbered 5, after V lost 1 base and J lost 2 bases. CDR3 protein: CASSYLPLAGAYNEQFF. The CDR3 bases are TGTGCCAGCAGTTACTTACCCCTAGCGGGGGCCTACAATGAGCAGTTCTTC.

This clonotype was seen more than once but under ten times. The chain uses TRBV20-1 and TRBJ1-5; D is undetermined. Germline V gene sequence: CDR1 DFQATT, CDR2 SNEGSKA (reference sequence). V shed 3 bases and J shed 2 bases, with 14 bases lying between them. The CDR3 contains 15 residues. This CDR3 is CSASLSGGGNQPQHF. The CDR3 coding sequence is TGCAGTGCTAGTTTAAGTGGCGGAGGCAATCAGCCCCAGCATTTT.

The chain uses TRBV10-3 and TRBJ2-7; D is undetermined. CDR3 length: 17 amino acids. The V gene's germline CDR1 is ENHRY and CDR2 SYGVKD. V was trimmed by 0 bases and J by 3 bases, leaving 18 bases between them. In DNA form, the CDR3 reads TGTGCCATCAGTGAGTCCCCAGGCTACTACTACTACTACGAGCAGTACTTC. Translating gives CAISESPGYYYYYEQYF.

V and J are TRBV25-1 and TRBJ1-4; 10 bases map to TRBD1. This CDR3 comprises 16 residues. Unmatched junction bases numbered 9, after V lost 3 bases and J lost 8 bases. Germline CDR1 and CDR2: MGHDK and SYGVNS. CDR3 nucleotides: TGTGCCAGCAGTGACCGTTCGGGACAGGGGAAGGAAAAACTGTTTTTT. This encodes CASSDRSGQGKEKLFF.

This clonotype showed up many times. The V call is TRBV7-9, the J call TRBJ1-4; 7 positions agree with TRBD1. The V and J ends lost 3 bases and 3 bases, in that order; junction bases with no gene match: 4. CDR1 and CDR2 (germline): SEHNR, FQNEAQ (reference sequence). The CDR3 length is 15 residues. The CDR3 region is CASSLTGTANEKLFF. The CDR3 region has the DNA TGTGCCAGCAGCTTGACGGGGACAGCTAATGAAAAACTGTTTTTT.

In its sample, this clonotype was seen once. This sequence joins TRBV20-1 and TRBJ2-5, with D unresolved. The DNA end lines up better with TRBJ2-7; the J call may be wrong. The germline V gene has CDR1 DFQATT and CDR2 SNEGSKA (reference sequence). The CDR3 runs to 15 residues. CDR3 region: CSARNFGKIRDEQYF. The CDR3 DNA reads as TGCAGTGCTAGAAATTTTGGCAAGATCAGAGACGAGCAGTACTTC.

J is TRBJ1-2 and V is TRBV3-1; TRBD1 is a possible D gene (5 bases). The CDR3 extends over 12 amino acids. Germline assignment: CDR1 LGHDT and CDR2 YNNKEL (reference sequence). V shed 6 bases and J shed 6 bases, with 11 bases lying between them. The CDR3 loop is CASRDLGDGYTF. The CDR3 region has the DNA TGTGCCAGCAGGGACTTGGGGGATGGCTACACCTTC.

The CDR3 sequence is CASSLDPLRQEAQYF. CDR3 nucleotides: TGTGCCAGCAGTTTGGACCCCCTGAGGCAAGAGGCCCAGTACTTC. The V and J genes are TRBV27 and TRBJ2-7; no clear D gene. V was trimmed by 3 bases and J by 10 bases, leaving 22 bases between them. CDR3 length equals 15 residues. Germline lookup yields CDR1 MNHEY and CDR2 SMNVEV (reference sequence).

This clonotype has at least ten counts. The CDR3: CAIRGGSDSYNEQFF. The CDR3 DNA follows: TGTGCCATCAGGGGGGGGAGTGACTCCTACAATGAGCAGTTCTTC. The gene calls are TRBV10-3 and TRBJ2-1; 7 nucleotides line up with TRBD2. CDR3 length: 15 residues. Trimming at V came to 6 bases and at J to 0 bases, leaving 5 bases not matched to a gene. The germline V gene encodes CDR1 ENHRY and CDR2 SYGVKD.

As regards this clonotype: Possible read error: a much larger clone is one base away. In DNA form, the CDR3 reads TGTGCCAGCAGCACCACAGGATACAATGAGCAGTACTTC. Amino acids: CASSTTGYNEQYF. The genes are TRBV7-2 and TRBJ2-1, with D maybe TRBD1 (5 bases). The J call may be incorrect, as the DNA end agrees better with TRBJ2-7. The length of the CDR3 is 13 residues. Germline lookup yields CDR1 SGHTA and CDR2 FQGNSA.

J is TRBJ2-2 and V is TRBV28; 8 nucleotides align to TRBD2. This CDR3 has 15 residues. V lost 4 bases to trimming and J lost 7 bases; unmatched junction nucleotides: 8. The germline V gene encodes CDR1 MDHEN and CDR2 SYDVKM. The CDR3 DNA sequence: TGTGCCAGCAGTTCGCAGCGGGAGAAGGTCGGGGAGCTGTTTTTT. Translated, it gives CASSSQREKVGELFF.